The 27 T cell receptor beta chains reported below all come from one sample, sequenced in a study of cytomegalovirus exposure and HLA in healthy donors. The primer mix had 60 Vbeta and 13 Jbeta primers. Some clones are missing from TCRdb's copy, which holds only in-frame ones; the method was immunoSEQ multiplex PCR. The sample includes some 180,000 clones, under 85% of them seen just once. Sequencing input: PBMCs. Receptor source: a woman between 18 and 29 years old in good health and CMV-seropositive.

V usage is TRBV7-9 and J usage is TRBJ2-2; 8 bases align to TRBD1. The CDR3 is made up of 14 amino acids. Germline CDR1 SEHNR, CDR2 FQNEAQ (reference sequence). With V trimmed by 5 bases and J by 4 bases, 3 bases remained unmatched. The CDR3 loop is CASSGQGTTGELFF. CDR3 DNA: TGTGCCAGCAGCGGACAGGGAACCACCGGGGAGCTGTTTTTT.

The chain employs TRBV7-3 and TRBJ2-7; TRBD1 aligns across 7 bases. V gave up 5 bases and J gave up 5 bases; unmatched junction bases: 9. CDR1 is SGHTA and CDR2 is FQGTGA in the germline V gene. This CDR3 region has 14 residues. The DNA for the CDR3 is TGTGCCAGCAGCCTCGAGGGGGCTAGGAACGAGCAGTACTTC. As protein: CASSLEGARNEQYF.

A remark on this clone: An end of the junction differs from the germline gene, which may be a read error. This chain links TRBV7-9 with TRBJ1-6, with D perhaps matching TRBD1 (6 bases). The CDR3 consists of 14 residues. Germline V gene lookup returns CDR1 SEHNR and CDR2 FQNEAQ (reference sequence). CDR3 loop: CSSSLDSLNSPLHF. The CDR3 coding sequence is TGTTCCAGCAGCTTGGACAGTCTGAATTCACCCCTCCACTTT.

The chain joins TRBV5-4 to TRBJ2-3; D not resolved. The CDR3 consists of 11 residues. Trimming cost V 3 bases and J 5 bases, with 4 bases left between them. The V gene's germline CDR1 is SGHNT and CDR2 YYREEE (reference sequence). CDR3 DNA: TGTGCCAGCAGCTCAGGAGATACGCAGTATTTT. Translating it yields CASSSGDTQYF.

V usage is TRBV5-6 and J usage is TRBJ1-3; 8 bases are a match to TRBD1. V dropped 4 bases and J dropped 4; count of bases not matched to a gene: 7. The CDR3 is made up of 15 amino acids. Germline V gene data show CDR1 as SGHDT and CDR2 as YYEEEE. In DNA, the CDR3 is TGTGCCAGCAGCCCCGGACAGGGACGGGGAAACACCATATATTTT. Its translation is CASSPGQGRGNTIYF.

This clone was detected only once. The CDR3 DNA reads TGCGCCAGCAGTGAGCCCCGGACTAGCGGGAAAGAGACCCAGTACTTC. Residues: CASSEPRTSGKETQYF. This sequence joins TRBV10-2 and TRBJ2-5; 12 bases line up with TRBD2. CDR1 is WSHSY and CDR2 is SAAADI in the germline V gene. The CDR3 is made up of 16 amino acids. The ends lost 2 bases at V and 3 bases at J; junction bases unmatched: 4.

This chain uses TRBV7-9 with TRBJ1-1; D perhaps matches TRBD1 (6 bases). Germline V gene lookup returns CDR1 SEHNR and CDR2 FQNEAQ (reference sequence). The CDR3 consists of 12 residues. CDR3 sequence reads: CSSGGGLPEAFF. In DNA, the CDR3 is TGTTCCTCCGGCGGGGGCCTGCCTGAAGCTTTCTTT.

This clone has more than one count but fewer than ten. This chain connects TRBV4-2 to TRBJ1-3; 8 nucleotides match TRBD1. The V segment lost 2 bases and the J segment 5 bases; nucleotides outside the gene matches: 20. CDR3 length: 20 amino acids. Germline values: CDR1 LGHNA, CDR2 YNFKEQ. The CDR3 protein is CASSQLRGTQGGFRRNTIYF. CDR3 bases: TGTGCCAGCAGCCAATTGAGGGGGACACAGGGGGGATTTAGACGAAACACCATATATTTT.

The V gene is TRBV11-1, the J gene TRBJ1-1, with a weak D call TRBD1 (5 bases). The germline gives CDR1 SGHAT, CDR2 FQDESV (reference sequence). V was shortened by 3 bases and J by 5 bases, with 7 bases between the two germline ends. The length of the CDR3 is 12 residues. The CDR3 is CASSFRGTEAFF. In DNA form, the CDR3 reads TGTGCCAGCAGCTTCCGGGGGACTGAAGCTTTCTTT.

In this sample, this clone turned up a few times. The chain couples TRBV7-9 to TRBJ1-1; D uncertain. The CDR3 spans 12 residues. V was clipped by 1 base and J by 5 bases, with 5 bases between them. Germline V gives CDR1 SEHNR, CDR2 FQNEAQ (reference sequence). The CDR3 sequence: CASSLVRTEAFF. CDR3 coding DNA: TGTGCCAGCAGCTTAGTGAGGACTGAAGCTTTCTTT. The full variable domain, in which reference TRBV7-9 and TRBJ1-1 provide the parts outside the CDR3, is DTGVSQNPRHKITKRGQNVTFRCDPISEHNRLYWYRQTLGQGPEFLTYFQNEAQLEKSRLLSDRFSAERPKGSFSTLEIQRTEQGDSAMYLCASSLVRTEAFFGQGTRLTVV.

The V gene is TRBV9, the J gene TRBJ1-5; D is undetermined. CDR3 length equals 13 residues. The V end was cut by 0 bases, the J end by 6 bases, with 7 bases between. CDR1 is SGDLS and CDR2 is YYNGEE in the germline V gene. The CDR3 DNA sequence: TGTGCCAGCAGCGTAGAGCCGGTTCAGCCCCAGCATTTT. Amino acid sequence: CASSVEPVQPQHF.

The chain combines TRBV6-9 with TRBJ2-7; 11 nucleotides match TRBD1. This CDR3 has 17 amino acids. Per the germline V gene, CDR1 is MNHGY and CDR2 is SVAAGI. The V segment lost 7 bases and the J segment 7 bases; nucleotides outside the gene matches: 18. The CDR3 DNA reads TGTGCCAGCATAGGGTCGGACAGGGGGCACCCCCAGGGAGAGCAGTACTTC. Translation: CASIGSDRGHPQGEQYF.

V gene TRBV7-9 combines with J gene TRBJ1-5, with D tentatively TRBD1 (6 bases). From germline, CDR1 is SEHNR and CDR2 FQNEAQ (reference sequence). This CDR3 is 19 amino acids long. V lost 2 bases and J 4 bases, leaving 24 bases between the germline ends. This chain's CDR3 is CASSLIAHPSDRSNQPQHF. The CDR3 DNA reads TGTGCCAGCAGCTTAATAGCCCACCCCTCGGACAGATCGAATCAGCCCCAGCATTTT.

The CDR3: CASSPGGAGQETQYF. CDR3 coding DNA: TGTGCCAGCAGTCCTGGGGGGGCTGGACAAGAGACCCAGTACTTC. The rearrangement uses TRBV6-1 and TRBJ2-5, with a tentative D call TRBD2 (7 bases). The V gene's germline CDR1 is MNHNS and CDR2 SASEGT. Trimming took off 5 bases at V and 2 bases at J, with 15 bases between the two ends. The CDR3 totals 15 residues.

The chain recombines TRBV4-1 with TRBJ1-1; tentative D call: TRBD1 (6 bases). The germline V gene has CDR1 MGHRA and CDR2 YSYEKL. CDR3 length: 14 residues. V was shortened by 0 bases and J by 8 bases, with 13 bases between the two germline ends. The CDR3 loop is CASSQESGRGEAFF. CDR3 in DNA: TGCGCCAGCAGCCAAGAATCAGGCAGGGGAGAAGCTTTCTTT.

On this clone itself: This same CDR3 is encoded by further DNA sequences in the sample. The chain links TRBV18 to TRBJ2-7; 8 bases agree with TRBD1. Germline V gene sequence: CDR1 KGHSH, CDR2 LQKENI. The ends lost 6 bases at V and 4 bases at J; junction bases unmatched: 5. This CDR3 is built from 13 residues. CDR3 nucleotides: TGTGCCAGCTCCCCCGGGACAGGATACGAGCAGTACTTC. The encoded protein is CASSPGTGYEQYF.

The chain has TRBV7-2 and TRBJ1-2, with a tentative D call TRBD1 (5 bases). In germline, CDR1 is SGHTA, CDR2 FQGNSA. Trimming removed 2 bases from V and 7 bases from J, with 11 bases in between. The CDR3 is made up of 13 amino acids. The DNA for the CDR3 is TGTGCCAGCAGCTTAATGGGGGGATCTGGCTACACCTTC. Translated, it gives CASSLMGGSGYTF.

This chain joins TRBV9 and TRBJ2-7, with 8 bases identical to TRBD2. V gave up 5 bases and J gave up 0 bases; unmatched junction bases: 7. This CDR3 region has 15 residues. The germline V gene encodes CDR1 SGDLS and CDR2 YYNGEE. The CDR3 reads CASSASGGPSYEQYF. As DNA, the CDR3 is TGTGCCAGCAGTGCCAGCGGGGGCCCCTCCTACGAGCAGTACTTC. The entire variable domain, with the rest obtained from reference TRBV9 and TRBJ2-7, is as follows: DSGVTQTPKHLITATGQRVTLRCSPRSGDLSVYWYQQSLDQGLQFLIQYYNGEERAKGNILERFSAQQFPDLHSELNLSSLELGDSALYFCASSASGGPSYEQYFGPGTRLTVT.

This rearrangement joins TRBV6-4 to TRBJ2-3; tentative D call: TRBD2 (6 bases). Germline assignment: CDR1 MRHNA and CDR2 SNTAGT. This CDR3 spans 15 amino acids. The germline V and J ends were trimmed by 3 bases and 2 bases, with 12 bases remaining between them. The DNA of the CDR3 is TGTGCCAGCAGTGAAGTGGGGGGATCCACAGATACGCAGTATTTT. It specifies CASSEVGGSTDTQYF.

This chain uses TRBV4-3 with TRBJ2-1; TRBD1 aligns across 7 bases. CDR3 length equals 13 residues. Germline V gene sequence: CDR1 LGHNA, CDR2 YSLEER. The V segment lost 4 bases and the J segment 7 bases; nucleotides outside the gene matches: 4. The DNA for the CDR3 is TGCGCCAGCAGCCTCCGACAGGGTAATGAGCAGTTCTTC. It specifies CASSLRQGNEQFF.

This clone was picked up one time. CDR3 bases: TGTGCCTTCCGGAGGGCGGGGGACTACGAGCAGTACTTC. Protein sequence: CAFRRAGDYEQYF. This chain connects TRBV30 to TRBJ2-7, with TRBD2 matching 7 bases. The CDR3 length is 13 residues. V shed 7 bases, J shed 3 bases, and the junction held 9 bases outside the gene matches. Germline CDR1 GTSNPN, CDR2 SVGIG (reference sequence).

The gene calls are TRBV9 and TRBJ2-1, with TRBD2 identical over 11 bases. This CDR3 comprises 16 residues. V lost 2 bases, J lost 7 bases, and 8 bases stayed unmatched. Germline CDR1 reads SGDLS; CDR2 reads YYNGEE. Here the CDR3 DNA reads TGTGCCAGCAGCGTTCGTTTAGCGGGGGGGCAGAATGAGCAGTTCTTC. Translated, it gives CASSVRLAGGQNEQFF.

This clone was counted a few times. This sequence joins TRBV19 and TRBJ1-1; a possible D gene is TRBD1 (5 bases). CDR1 and CDR2 from the germline V gene are LNHDA and SQIVND (reference sequence). The CDR3 is 15 amino acids. V was trimmed by 1 base and J by 0 bases, leaving 9 bases between them. DNA of the CDR3: TGTGCCAGTAGTATAGTAAACAGGTTGAACACTGAAGCTTTCTTT. The encoded protein is CASSIVNRLNTEAFF.

The chain has TRBV6-6 and TRBJ1-1; D unclear. The V end lost 6 bases, the J end lost 4 bases, and 12 bases lay between the germline ends. Germline CDR1 is MNHNY and CDR2 is SVGAGI (reference sequence). This CDR3 comprises 13 residues. The CDR3 DNA reads TGTGCCAGCAGCACGCGGCCTCTCACTGAAGCTTTCTTT. It translates to CASSTRPLTEAFF.

The chain carries TRBV5-6 and TRBJ2-3; 7 positions agree with TRBD1. Germline-derived CDR1 and CDR2 are SGHDT and YYEEEE. CDR3 length: 15 amino acids. J gave up 3 bases and V 1 base, and 5 bases lay outside the gene matches. For the CDR3, the DNA is TGTGCCAGCAGCTTGACAGGGGCCAAGACAGATACGCAGTATTTT. Its translation is CASSLTGAKTDTQYF. Variable domain in full (rest from reference TRBV5-6 and TRBJ2-3): DAGVTQSPTHLIKTRGQQVTLRCSPKSGHDTVSWYQQALGQGPQFIFQYYEEEERQRGNFPDRFSGHQFPNYSSELNVNALLLGDSALYLCASSLTGAKTDTQYFGPGTRLTVL.

J is TRBJ2-5 and V is TRBV10-2, with 11 bases lining up with TRBD2. After removal of 5 bases from V and 1 base from J, the junction contained 3 bases not matched to a gene. Germline V gives CDR1 WSHSY, CDR2 SAAADI. CDR3 length equals 15 residues. The DNA of the CDR3 is TGCGCCAGCAGTCGGACTAGCGGGTCCCAAGAGACCCAGTACTTC. It yields the protein CASSRTSGSQETQYF.

The gene calls are TRBV9 and TRBJ1-5; D is unresolved. CDR3 length equals 15 residues. Germline assignment: CDR1 SGDLS and CDR2 YYNGEE. The V gene lost 1 base and the J gene lost 0 bases, with 8 bases spanning the gap. The DNA for the CDR3 is TGTGCCAGCAGCGTATCCGGTAATAGCAATCAGCCCCAGCATTTT. Translating gives CASSVSGNSNQPQHF.